This T cell receptor (beta chain) was recorded in a study of blood T cell repertoires in COVID-19. Study context: The cDNA or gDNA used as material had been derived from T cells, B-cell-depleted T cells, or PBMCs.

The CDR3 is 14 amino acids. Germline assignment: CDR1 SQVTM and CDR2 ANQGSEA. The ends were cut back, 4 bases at V and 5 bases at J, with 17 bases in the middle. As handled by the study authors: Reference gene primer amplification yielded estimated nucleated cell counts. The protocol was immunoSEQ multiplex PCR, while the TCRdb copy is restricted to in-frame clones and leaves out a portion. V and J calls and clone size follow that table, whereas D and trimming were derived from the DNA. The sample carries some 250,000 clones, approximately 84% recorded once. This receptor was obtained from a man in his forties or fifties who had recovered from COVID-19. The chain carries TRBV29-1 and TRBJ1-1, with D tentatively TRBD1 (5 bases). Sequenced input: PBMCs or T cells enriched from blood (not recorded which). The CDR3 is CSVAPNLRGTEAFF. As DNA, the CDR3 is TGCAGCGTTGCGCCTAATCTTAGGGGAACTGAAGCTTTCTTT.